This TCR beta chain emerged from a study of blood T cell repertoires in COVID-19. Study-level background: The analysed material was cDNA or gDNA that came from T cells, B-cell-depleted T cells, or PBMCs.

Per the original methods: The assay estimated nucleated cells by amplifying reference gene primers. Only in-frame clones appear in the TCRdb table, and some are missing; sequencing was by immunoSEQ multiplex PCR. For V, J and clone size, that table is used; D and trimming come from the DNA. The table lists a few hundred thousand clones, roughly 85% of them singletons. Trimming shortened V by 3 bases and J by 7 bases, and 25 bases separated the two germline ends. The V gene's germline CDR1 is LNHDA and CDR2 SQIVND (reference sequence). The CDR3 length is 18 residues. The chain uses TRBV19 and TRBJ1-5; D might be TRBD1 (6 bases). The source is a human donor in a cohort sampled during active COVID-19. Sequencing was done on a sample of peripheral blood. The CDR3 sequence: CASSISGLKTGKNQPQHF. DNA of the CDR3: TGTGCCAGTAGTATTTCTGGACTCAAGACAGGTAAGAACCAGCCCCAGCATTTT. The whole variable domain, filled in from reference TRBV19 and TRBJ1-5, reads DGGITQSPKYLFRKEGQNVTLSCEQNLNHDAMYWYRQDPGQGLRLIYYSQIVNDFQKGDIAEGYSVSREKKESFPLTVTSAQKNPTAFYLCASSISGLKTGKNQPQHFGDGTRLSIL.